The 10 T cell receptor beta chains below all came from one sample that was sequenced in a study of beta chain features in type 1 diabetes. General study findings and limits: TCRB CDR3 length was moderately but significantly reduced in all four CD4+ subsets of Type 1 diabetes patients.

All of the isolated RNA was reverse transcribed, so expressed TCRB transcripts were sequenced. Here immunoSEQ multiplex PCR was the method, and the copy in TCRdb shows in-frame clones only, minus some. The profile shows about 370,000 clones, around a tenth of them singletons. These TCRs' antigens remain unknown. What was sequenced was central memory CD4+ T cells from blood. The receptor set was obtained from a young man with type 1 diabetes.

The chain is built from TRBV30 and TRBJ2-7; 10 bases map to TRBD2. The CDR3 is 15 residues long. Germline CDR1 reads GTSNPN; CDR2 reads SVGIG (reference sequence). The ends lost 7 bases at V and 5 bases at J; junction bases unmatched: 14. CDR3 residues: CASHASGRGDHEQYF. Here the CDR3 DNA reads TGTGCCTCCCACGCTAGCGGGAGAGGGGACCACGAGCAGTACTTC.

This chain uses TRBV5-8 with TRBJ2-3; D may correspond to TRBD1 or TRBD2 (6 bases each). Trimming removed 0 bases from V and 5 bases from J, with 10 bases in between. Germline CDR1 SGHTS, CDR2 YDEGEE. CDR3 length: 14 residues. CDR3 DNA sequence: TGTGCCAGCAGCTTGGGCGGAGGGGGAGATACGCAGTATTTT. Protein product: CASSLGGGGDTQYF. Filled out from reference TRBV5-8 and TRBJ2-3, the complete variable domain reads EAGVTQSPTHLIKTRGQQATLRCSPISGHTSVYWYQQALGLGLQFLLWYDEGEERNRGNFPPRFSGRQFPNYSSELNVNALELEDSALYLCASSLGGGGDTQYFGPGTRLTVL.

The chain combines TRBV30 with TRBJ2-5; D may be TRBD2 (5 bases). V was clipped by 5 bases and J by 1 base, with 8 bases between them. Germline values: CDR1 GTSNPN, CDR2 SVGIG (reference sequence). The CDR3 extends over 12 amino acids. CDR3 DNA: TGTGCCTGGTCCAGCGGCCAAGAGACCCAGTACTTC. This gives the protein CAWSSGQETQYF.

V and J are TRBV6-5 and TRBJ2-4; D remains ambiguous. This CDR3 comprises 11 residues. Germline V gives CDR1 MNHEY, CDR2 SVGAGI. The V gene lost 5 bases and the J gene lost 5 bases, with 4 bases spanning the gap. CDR3 sequence reads: CASSTQNIQYF. CDR3 nucleotide sequence: TGTGCCAGCAGTACTCAAAACATTCAGTACTTC.

This clone appeared a few times. The V gene is TRBV28, the J gene TRBJ1-2; D remains unclear. This CDR3 spans 15 amino acids. The V end was cut by 3 bases, the J end by 4 bases, with 15 bases between. Germline CDR1 is MDHEN and CDR2 is SYDVKM. This CDR3 reads CASSFVRLRLYGYTF. For the CDR3, the DNA is TGTGCCAGCAGTTTCGTCCGGCTGAGGCTCTATGGCTACACCTTC.

The chain recombines TRBV2 with TRBJ2-2, with a possible D match to TRBD2 (6 bases). V gave up 6 bases and J gave up 1 base, with 12 bases separating them. CDR1 is SNHLY, CDR2 FYNNEI, per germline. The CDR3 is 15 residues long. The chain's CDR3 is CASRPRELNTGELFF. CDR3 DNA sequence: TGTGCCAGCAGGCCTCGGGAGTTGAACACCGGGGAGCTGTTTTTT.

This clone was picked up a small number of times. The chain uses TRBV7-9 and TRBJ1-1; no definite D call. V lost 5 bases and J lost 7, with 14 bases in between. Germline CDR1 is SEHNR and CDR2 is FQNEAQ (reference sequence). The CDR3 runs to 13 residues. Here the CDR3 reads CASSADFTLEAFF. Written as DNA, the CDR3 is TGTGCCAGCAGCGCAGACTTTACTCTTGAAGCTTTCTTT.

The chain is built from TRBV18 and TRBJ2-5, with 9 bases fitting TRBD2. The DNA end is more similar to TRBJ2-7, so the J call may be wrong. The CDR3 runs to 14 residues. Germline CDR1 is KGHSH and CDR2 is LQKENI. The CDR3 DNA follows: TGTGCCAGCTCTCCGACTAGCGGCTCCTACGAGCAGTACTTC. Amino acid sequence: CASSPTSGSYEQYF.

Ten or more counts support this clone. The rearrangement links TRBV28 to TRBJ1-3; D unclear. Germline V gene lookup returns CDR1 MDHEN and CDR2 SYDVKM. The CDR3 has 17 amino acids. Trimming cost V 2 bases and J 0 bases, with 14 bases left between them. DNA of the CDR3: TGTGCCAGCAGTTTAGCTGGGGTAGCCTTCTCTGGAAACACCATATATTTT. It yields the protein CASSLAGVAFSGNTIYF.

The chain has TRBV5-4 and TRBJ1-1, with 8 bases identical to TRBD1. The germline V gene encodes CDR1 SGHNT and CDR2 YYREEE (reference sequence). This CDR3 has 16 amino acids. V shed 4 bases and J 0 bases; nucleotides not matched to a gene: 8. The CDR3: CASSPGQGVLNTEAFF. In DNA, the CDR3 is TGTGCCAGCAGCCCAGGACAGGGTGTCTTGAACACTGAAGCTTTCTTT.